These 18 T cell receptor beta chains were sequenced from one sample in a study of Ad26.COV2.S vaccination and SARS-CoV-2 variants. Documented treatment: about 20 received Ad26.COV2.S at low or high dose, single or two shots; five or six received placebo; per-sample allocation not given. Repertoires come from day 63 after the first vaccine or placebo injection. Repertoires were generated with immunoSEQ multiplex PCR, while TCRdb's copy carries only in-frame clones and drops some. In the table there are fewer than 800,000 clones, around 89% of which are singletons. Sequences were derived from peripheral blood, sampled in a trial of Ad26.COV2.S vaccine versus placebo. The receptors derive from a person aged 18-60 years who received the Ad26.COV2.S COVID-19 vaccine or a placebo.

Written as DNA, the CDR3 is TGCGCCAGCAGCTTGGGATCTCTGGGGGGGCGAAACATTCAGTACTTC. Amino acids: CASSLGSLGGRNIQYF. The rearrangement links TRBV5-1 to TRBJ2-4, with a tentative D call TRBD2 (7 bases). This CDR3 contains 16 residues. Germline-derived CDR1 and CDR2 are SGHRS and YFSETQ. With 0 bases removed from V and 6 bases from J, the gap between germline ends came to 16 bases.

The chain carries TRBV5-4 and TRBJ2-3; D uncertain. Germline-derived CDR1 and CDR2 are SGHNT and YYREEE (reference sequence). Deletions cut 1 base from V and 3 bases from J, with 9 bases between. The CDR3 runs to 14 residues. The CDR3 reads CASSLYRATDTQYF. Here the CDR3 DNA reads TGTGCCAGCAGCTTGTACCGCGCTACAGATACGCAGTATTTT.

This clone was found a few times. This sequence joins TRBV7-2 and TRBJ2-7; D gene unclear. The CDR3 is 13 amino acids. The germline gives CDR1 SGHTA, CDR2 FQGNSA. V dropped 3 bases and J dropped 4 bases, with 10 bases sitting between them. CDR3 amino acids: CASSFEARYEQYF. CDR3 in DNA: TGTGCCAGCAGCTTTGAAGCGAGGTACGAGCAGTACTTC.

The J gene is TRBJ2-7, the V gene TRBV15; D is unclear. The germline CDR1 and CDR2 sequences are LNHNV and YYDKDF (reference sequence). V lost 1 base, J lost 5 bases, and 3 bases lay in between. The CDR3 has 11 residues. The CDR3 sequence: CATSRADEQYF. The DNA for the CDR3 is TGTGCCACCAGCAGAGCAGACGAGCAGTACTTC.

The V call is TRBV12-3 or TRBV12-4, the J call TRBJ1-1, with D perhaps TRBD1 (5 bases). V was shortened by 5 bases and J by 4 bases, with 11 bases between the two germline ends. CDR3 length: 13 amino acids. The CDR3 region is CASSIGGATEAFF. The DNA of the CDR3 is TGTGCCAGCAGTATCGGTGGGGCCACTGAAGCTTTCTTT.

This chain uses TRBV30 with TRBJ2-6, with 10 bases identical to TRBD2. The germline gives CDR1 GTSNPN, CDR2 SVGIG (reference sequence). Trimming cost V 3 bases and J 1 base; bases outside gene matches: 6. The CDR3 length is 17 residues. CDR3 DNA: TGTGCCTGGAGCCGGACTAGCGGTAAATCTGGGGCCAACGTCCTGACTTTC. Encoded protein: CAWSRTSGKSGANVLTF.

The genes are TRBV2 and TRBJ2-1; 11 bases map to TRBD2. This CDR3 contains 11 residues. Germline V CDR1 and CDR2: SNHLY, FYNNEI. Germline trimming cut 7 bases from V and 11 bases from J; bases unmatched to any gene: 1. This CDR3 is CASTTSGKQFF. The CDR3 DNA sequence: TGTGCCAGCACGACTAGCGGGAAGCAGTTCTTC. The entire variable domain, with the rest obtained from reference TRBV2 and TRBJ2-1, is as follows: EPEVTQTPSHQVTQMGQEVILRCVPISNHLYFYWYRQILGQKVEFLVSFYNNEISEKSEIFDDQFSVERPDGSNFTLKIRSTKLEDSAMYFCASTTSGKQFFGPGTRLTVL.

In its sample, this clone was seen a few times. The gene calls are TRBV11-2 and TRBJ2-7; TRBD1 is a possible D gene (5 bases). Germline values: CDR1 SGHAT, CDR2 FQNNGV. V was clipped by 1 base and J by 0 bases, with 10 bases between them. This CDR3 region has 15 residues. CDR3 nucleotides: TGTGCCAGCAGCTTAGCTACAGGTTTCTCCTACGAGCAGTACTTC. Its protein product is CASSLATGFSYEQYF.

This chain joins TRBV7-2 and TRBJ1-1; D might be TRBD1 (6 bases). CDR3 size: 16 residues. V lost 2 bases to trimming and J lost 5 bases, with 18 bases between them. Per the germline V gene, CDR1 is SGHTA and CDR2 is FQGNSA. CDR3 sequence (DNA): TGTGCCAGCAGCTTATCAATACAGGGAGGGGGGACTGAAGCTTTCTTT. Amino acids: CASSLSIQGGGTEAFF.

V and J are TRBV27 and TRBJ1-2; TRBD1 matches at 8 bases. V lost 2 bases, J lost 0 bases, and 2 bases stayed unmatched. Germline V gives CDR1 MNHEY, CDR2 SMNVEV (reference sequence). The CDR3 consists of 15 residues. CDR3 residues: CASSLGQGANYGYTF. CDR3 nucleotides: TGTGCCAGCAGTTTAGGACAGGGAGCTAACTATGGCTACACCTTC.

V gene TRBV3-1 (or the pseudogene TRBV3-2) combines with J gene TRBJ2-7, with TRBD1 matching 8 bases. V gave up 4 bases and J gave up 3 bases; unmatched junction bases: 8. CDR3 size: 15 residues. CDR1 is LGHDT and CDR2 is YNNKEL in the germline V gene (reference sequence). CDR3 in DNA: TGTGCCAGCAGCCCAGAGACAGGGGAGCTCTACGAGCAGTACTTC. Translating it yields CASSPETGELYEQYF.

The rearrangement joins TRBV10-3 to TRBJ2-2; TRBD1 matches at 9 bases. The CDR3 totals 15 residues. Trimming took 10 bases from V and 1 from J; bases not matched to a gene: 7. In germline, CDR1 is ENHRY, CDR2 SYGVKD. The CDR3 here is CASRPGQGNTGELFF. CDR3 coding DNA: TGTGCCAGCCGACCGGGACAGGGGAACACCGGGGAGCTGTTTTTT.

For this clone: The identical CDR3 is also encoded by other nucleotide sequences in the sample. This chain uses TRBV4-1 with TRBJ1-6; D is ambiguous. In germline, CDR1 is MGHRA, CDR2 YSYEKL. The CDR3 has 13 residues. The ends were cut back, 1 base at V and 10 bases at J, with 8 bases in the middle. This CDR3 reads CASSQGGNSPLHF. Written as DNA, the CDR3 is TGCGCCAGCAGCCAAGGGGGTAACTCACCCCTCCACTTT.

This chain connects TRBV6-5 to TRBJ2-1, with D possibly TRBD2 on 6 matching bases. The CDR3 consists of 15 residues. Germline CDR1 and CDR2: MNHEY and SVGAGI. With 0 bases removed from V and 5 bases from J, the gap between germline ends came to 11 bases. The CDR3: CASSYSLGLHNEQFF. As DNA, the CDR3 is TGTGCCAGCAGTTACTCTCTGGGACTCCACAATGAGCAGTTCTTC.

V gene TRBV27 combines with J gene TRBJ2-7, with D unresolved. This CDR3 has 14 amino acids. Looked up from germline, CDR1 is MNHEY and CDR2 is SMNVEV (reference sequence). V lost 2 bases and J lost 0, with 8 bases in between. The CDR3 DNA is TGTGCCAGCAGTTTAATGGCCAGCTCCTACGAGCAGTACTTC. Translation gives CASSLMASSYEQYF.

In this sample, this clone turned up once. The V and J genes are TRBV5-1 and TRBJ2-5, with TRBD2 identical over 13 bases. Germline-derived CDR1 and CDR2 are SGHRS and YFSETQ. The junction had 7 bases not matched to a gene; V was cut back by 4 bases and J by 1 base. The CDR3 loop spans 17 amino acids. CDR3 DNA: TGCGCCAGCAGCCTGGATACTAGCGGGGGGGTCCAAGAGACCCAGTACTTC. It specifies CASSLDTSGGVQETQYF.

This clone was found once. The rearrangement links TRBV19 to TRBJ2-1, with D unclear. The CDR3 runs to 14 residues. The V gene lost 3 bases and the J gene lost 2 bases, with 8 bases spanning the gap. The germline V gene encodes CDR1 LNHDA and CDR2 SQIVND (reference sequence). CDR3 residues: CASSINQAYNEQFF. CDR3 DNA sequence: TGTGCCAGTAGTATCAACCAGGCCTACAATGAGCAGTTCTTC.

The chain carries TRBV11-3 and TRBJ2-2, with D possibly being TRBD2 (6 bases). Trimming took off 1 base at V and 6 bases at J, with 12 bases between the two ends. The CDR3 runs to 15 residues. Looked up from germline, CDR1 is SGHNT and CDR2 is YENEEA. The CDR3 nucleotides are TGTGCCAGCAGCTTAGTTAGCGGAGGAGCCGGGGAGCTGTTTTTT. It specifies CASSLVSGGAGELFF.